This T cell receptor beta chain was found in a study of T cells in Graves' hyperthyroidism and ophthalmopathy. Study findings and constraints: Clonotypes that were expanded in thyroid above 0.001 mostly appeared in blood too. Ophthalmopathy, which appeared later, was predicted by the model a median 6.5 months before onset.

It was RNA transcripts that yielded the amplified TCR beta CDR3 regions. With the HTBI primer set, the TCR CDR3 went through a first round of RT-PCR. TCRdb passed the multiplex PCR reads through MiXCR, listing each CDR3 protein once. The sample records more than 350,000 distinct CDR3 sequences, roughly 15% being singletons. The PBMCs were taken from about 10 ml of fresh peripheral blood. Regarding this clonotype: Its target is not known.

V shed 4 bases, J shed 0 bases, and the junction held 8 bases outside the gene matches. The CDR3 loop spans 17 amino acids. CDR1 is SEHNR, CDR2 FQNEAQ, per germline (reference sequence). Sequencing was carried out using blood. The V gene is TRBV7-9, the J gene TRBJ2-1; 8 bases are a match to TRBD2. The sequence was obtained from a woman aged 25 to 45 with Graves' hyperthyroidism that later progressed to Graves' ophthalmopathy. The CDR3 bases are TGTGCCAGCAGCTCAAACATAGCGGGAAGCTCCTACAATGAGCAGTTCTTC. Translated, it gives CASSSNIAGSSYNEQFF.